Listed below are T cell receptor beta chains from one sample, sequenced in a study of spatial heterogeneity in lung cancer. TCRdb called the 5' RACE reads again in MiXCR, with one record for every CDR3 protein. Of roughly 28,000 distinct CDR3 sequences listed, about 7.6% are singletons. Sequenced here: lung tumor tissue, sampled at surgery. The origin of the receptors is a male donor with early-stage non-small cell lung cancer. Both conserved end residues are part of each CDR3. The D gene is left open where the match is weak. Clone size is shown for a subset of rows, as once, few, many or a class of expanded clone.

D,size,length,V,J,DNA,CDR3
NA,many,16,TRBV28,TRBJ2-1,TGTGCCAGCAGTTTAGGGGGGGCTGATCTGTACAATGAGCAGTTCTTC,CASSLGGADLYNEQFF
NA,many,15,TRBV29-1,TRBJ2-2,TGCAGCGTTGAAATCTTGAACTCGAACACCGGGGAGCTGTTTTTT,CSVEILNSNTGELFF
TRBD1,NA,14,TRBV3-1,TRBJ1-2,TGTGCCAGCAGTCACGCCGGGACAGGGTTTGGCTACACCTTC,CASSHAGTGFGYTF
TRBD2,many,14,TRBV12-3/TRBV12-4,TRBJ2-7,TGTGCCAGCAGTGTGACTAGCGGGGGCAACGAGCAGTACTTC,CASSVTSGGNEQYF
NA,NA,17,TRBV11-1,TRBJ2-1,TGTGCCAGCAGCTTAGCGGGGCAGACGAGCTCCTACAATGAGCAGTTCTTC,CASSLAGQTSSYNEQFF
TRBD1,many,14,TRBV20-1,TRBJ1-5,TGCAGTGCTAGACGACAGGGTAGCAATCAGCCCCAGCATTTT,CSARRQGSNQPQHF
NA,many,13,TRBV19,TRBJ2-2,TGTGCCAGTAGTTCAGTTAACACCGGGGAGCTGTTTTTT,CASSSVNTGELFF
TRBD2,NA,17,TRBV7-6,TRBJ2-3,TGTGCCAGCAGTTCCCAGCCTAGCGGGGGGGCCCTAGATACGCAGTATTTT,CASSSQPSGGALDTQYF
NA,NA,15,TRBV9,TRBJ1-3,TGTGCCAGCACCCTTAGCGTCGCAGCTGGAAACACCATATATTTT,CASTLSVAAGNTIYF
TRBD2,many,14,TRBV11-2,TRBJ2-7,TGTGCCAGCAGCTTAGAGCGGGGGGGCTACGAGCAGTACTTC,CASSLERGGYEQYF
NA,NA,15,TRBV11-2,TRBJ2-2,TGTGCCAGCAGCTCCTACGCACGAAACACCGGGGAGCTGTTTTTT,CASSSYARNTGELFF
NA,NA,13,TRBV20-1,TRBJ1-2,TGCAGTGCCTTGGGGGCAGGGGACTATGGCTACACCTTC,CSALGAGDYGYTF
NA,many,16,TRBV2,TRBJ2-2,TGTGCCAGCAGTCCTGGGACAGCGCGGGGCACCGGGGAGCTGTTTTTT,CASSPGTARGTGELFF
NA,NA,16,TRBV7-9,TRBJ2-1,TGTGCCAGCAGCTCTCGAGGCAGATCGTCAGGGAATGAGCAGTTCTTC,CASSSRGRSSGNEQFF
TRBD2,NA,16,TRBV25-1,TRBJ2-1,TGTGCCAGCAGTGTAAATAGCGGGGGGGCGTCGAATGAGCAGTTCTTC,CASSVNSGGASNEQFF
TRBD1,few,13,TRBV6-1,TRBJ2-1,TGTGCCAGCAGCCGAGGACAGGGAGATGAGCAGTTCTTC,CASSRGQGDEQFF
NA,few,13,TRBV19,TRBJ2-5,TGTGCCAGTAGGAGACAGGCCCAAGAGACCCAGTACTTC,CASRRQAQETQYF
NA,many,15,TRBV12-3/TRBV12-4,TRBJ1-5,TGTGCCAGCAGTTCTTGGGACACCATTGGTCGGCCCCAGCATTTT,CASSSWDTIGRPQHF
TRBD1,NA,13,TRBV7-8,TRBJ1-6,TGTGCCAGCAGCCCAGACAGGGCTTCACCCCTCCACTTT,CASSPDRASPLHF
NA,NA,13,TRBV5-1,TRBJ2-5,TGCGCCAGCAGCTTTCGGGACCAAGAGACCCAGTACTTC,CASSFRDQETQYF
NA,NA,15,TRBV9,TRBJ2-7,TGTGCCAGCCAAAAATACCCCGGGCCCACCTACGAGCAGTACTTC,CASQKYPGPTYEQYF
NA,many,14,TRBV20-1,TRBJ2-2,TGCAGTGCTAGAGCCGGGGGTAACACCGGGGAGCTGTTTTTT,CSARAGGNTGELFF
NA,NA,15,TRBV7-7,TRBJ2-1,TGTGCTAGCAGCTTAGAGGCGGGGGCGTCATCTGAGCAGTTCTTC,CASSLEAGASSEQFF
NA,many,17,TRBV20-1,TRBJ2-7,TGCAGTGCTAGAGATATTCGGAAGGGGAAAAACCCTTACGAGCAGTACTTC,CSARDIRKGKNPYEQYF
NA,NA,12,TRBV6-5,TRBJ2-1,TGTGCCAGCAGTAAAACGAGGGGTGAGCAGTTCTTC,CASSKTRGEQFF
NA,medium-sized,13,TRBV20-1,TRBJ2-7,TGCAGTGCTAGCCATGCAAGGGGCTACGAGCAGTACTTC,CSASHARGYEQYF
NA,few,14,TRBV24-1,TRBJ2-5,TGTGCCACCAGTCCCCAGGGGACCCAAGAGACCCAGTACTTC,CATSPQGTQETQYF
TRBD1,large,16,TRBV6-2/TRBV6-3,TRBJ2-1,TGTGCCAGCAGTTACGGTCGGACAGGGGTCTACAATGAGCAGTTCTTC,CASSYGRTGVYNEQFF
TRBD1,many,15,TRBV5-1,TRBJ2-1,TGCGCCAGCAGCCCTCGACAGGGCTCCTACAATGAGCAGTTCTTC,CASSPRQGSYNEQFF
NA,many,13,TRBV5-1,TRBJ2-1,TGCGCCAGCAGCTTAGGGGGTTCCAATGAGCAGTTCTTC,CASSLGGSNEQFF
TRBD1,few,13,TRBV19,TRBJ2-7,TGTGCCAGTAAGACAGGGGGCTGTTACGAGCAGTACTTC,CASKTGGCYEQYF
TRBD1,NA,15,TRBV20-1,TRBJ1-5,TGCAGTGCTAGTGCCTCTACAGGGGCGGATCAGCCCCAGCATTTT,CSASASTGADQPQHF
TRBD1,many,14,TRBV7-2,TRBJ1-5,TGTGCCAGCAGACCCACAGGGGGCAATCAGCCCCAGCATTTT,CASRPTGGNQPQHF
NA,many,12,TRBV7-9,TRBJ1-1,TGTGCCAGCAGCTTTGGAGGCGGTGAAGCTTTCTTT,CASSFGGGEAFF
NA,many,15,TRBV9,TRBJ2-1,TGTGCCAGCAGCGTAGTGGATTGGGACTACAATGAGCAGTTCTTC,CASSVVDWDYNEQFF
TRBD2,NA,16,TRBV7-6,TRBJ2-5,TGTGCCAGCAGCTTAGGCGGGACTAGCGGTCAAGAGACCCAGTACTTC,CASSLGGTSGQETQYF
NA,many,14,TRBV27,TRBJ2-3,TGTGCCAGCAGTTTTGCCAGGGGCACAGATACGCAGTATTTT,CASSFARGTDTQYF
TRBD2,many,15,TRBV20-1,TRBJ2-5,TGCAGTGCTACATCCCCTAGCGGGGAGGGAGAGACCCAGTACTTC,CSATSPSGEGETQYF
NA,many,16,TRBV14,TRBJ1-2,TGTGCCAGCAGCCACATCACAGGGCGGGTTAACTATGGCTACACCTTC,CASSHITGRVNYGYTF
NA,few,15,TRBV20-1,TRBJ1-6,TGCAGTGCTAGACGTCTGGCAGCCAGTAATTCACCCCTCCACTTT,CSARRLAASNSPLHF
NA,medium-sized,15,TRBV28,TRBJ1-3,TGTGCCAGCAGCCCCGCGGGGGGTTATCGAAACACCATATATTTT,CASSPAGGYRNTIYF
NA,many,13,TRBV28,TRBJ2-7,TGTGCCAGCAGTTTCCCAGGACGGTACGAGCAGTACTTC,CASSFPGRYEQYF
NA,many,13,TRBV20-1,TRBJ2-7,TGCAGTGCTCGGGACTTTTATACCCACGAGCAGTACTTC,CSARDFYTHEQYF
TRBD1,NA,16,TRBV12-3/TRBV12-4,TRBJ2-2,TGTGCCAGCAGTCCCCGGACAGGGACAGAGCCCGGGGAGCTGTTTTTT,CASSPRTGTEPGELFF
TRBD2,many,16,TRBV20-1,TRBJ2-5,TGCAGTGCTAGAGATCTAGCGGCGCCCATACAGGAGACCCAGTACTTC,CSARDLAAPIQETQYF
NA,medium-sized,15,TRBV3-1,TRBJ2-5,TGTGCCAGCAGCCAAGATCCCGGGCGGAAGGAGACCCAGTACTTC,CASSQDPGRKETQYF
NA,NA,12,TRBV7-9,TRBJ2-7,TGTGCCAGCAGACGAGAGGGTTACGAGCAGTACTTC,CASRREGYEQYF
NA,many,13,TRBV10-2,TRBJ2-5,TGCGCCAGCGGCTCGACTAGAAAAGAGACCCAGTACTTC,CASGSTRKETQYF
NA,many,14,TRBV27,TRBJ1-2,TGTGCCAGCAGTTTCAGGAGGGAAGGCGGTGGCTACACCTTC,CASSFRREGGGYTF
NA,many,12,TRBV6-1,TRBJ2-7,TGTGCCAGCAGTGAGGGGGGTTACGAGCAGTACTTC,CASSEGGYEQYF
TRBD1,NA,15,TRBV10-2,TRBJ1-5,TGCGCCAGCAGTCACATGGGACAGTTCAATCAGCCCCAGCATTTT,CASSHMGQFNQPQHF
NA,medium-sized,16,TRBV5-5,TRBJ1-5,TGTGCCAGCAGCTTGCGCGGGGACGGAAGCAATCAGCCCCAGCATTTT,CASSLRGDGSNQPQHF